The following is a T cell receptor beta chain sequence with its context. The antigen is not known. The data are from a study of graft-versus-host responses after intestinal transplantation. As for the study in general: Isolated intestinal, liver-intestinal, or multivisceral transplants had been given to the recipients.

Using immunoSEQ multiplex PCR, the repertoire was profiled, and TCRdb retains in-frame clones only, with some absent. Of over 80,000 clones in the sample, roughly nine tenths were seen once. After removal of 3 bases from V and 4 bases from J, the junction contained 5 bases not matched to a gene. This CDR3 has 14 residues. Germline CDR1 reads MGHRA; CDR2 reads YSYEKL. Study-level findings and limits: Early post-transplant HvG declines were associated with peak circulating GvH clone levels. The authors found GvH clones in recipient marrow, some appearing first in ileum or blood.

The rearrangement uses TRBV4-1 and TRBJ1-1; TRBD1 agrees at 7 bases. Source: unstimulated CD4+ T cells sorted from spleen or lymph node cells, taken before transplant. The source is a human donor who was the organ donor for an intestinal transplant. The CDR3 spells CASSQSGGFTEAFF. In DNA form, the CDR3 reads TGCGCCAGCAGCCAGTCAGGGGGGTTCACTGAAGCTTTCTTT.